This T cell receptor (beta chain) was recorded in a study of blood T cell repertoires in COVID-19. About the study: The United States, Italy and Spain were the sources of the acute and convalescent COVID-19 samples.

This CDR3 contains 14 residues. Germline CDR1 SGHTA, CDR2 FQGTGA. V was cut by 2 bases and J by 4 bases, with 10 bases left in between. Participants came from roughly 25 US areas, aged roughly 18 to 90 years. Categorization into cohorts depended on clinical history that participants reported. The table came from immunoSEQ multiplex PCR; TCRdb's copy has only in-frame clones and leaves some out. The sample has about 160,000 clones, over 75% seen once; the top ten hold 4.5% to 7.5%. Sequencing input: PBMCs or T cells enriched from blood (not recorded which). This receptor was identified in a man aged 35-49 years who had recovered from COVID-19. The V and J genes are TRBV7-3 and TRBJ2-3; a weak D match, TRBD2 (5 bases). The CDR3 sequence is CASSLGLPPDTQYF. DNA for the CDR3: TGTGCCAGCAGCTTAGGACTTCCCCCAGATACGCAGTATTTT.